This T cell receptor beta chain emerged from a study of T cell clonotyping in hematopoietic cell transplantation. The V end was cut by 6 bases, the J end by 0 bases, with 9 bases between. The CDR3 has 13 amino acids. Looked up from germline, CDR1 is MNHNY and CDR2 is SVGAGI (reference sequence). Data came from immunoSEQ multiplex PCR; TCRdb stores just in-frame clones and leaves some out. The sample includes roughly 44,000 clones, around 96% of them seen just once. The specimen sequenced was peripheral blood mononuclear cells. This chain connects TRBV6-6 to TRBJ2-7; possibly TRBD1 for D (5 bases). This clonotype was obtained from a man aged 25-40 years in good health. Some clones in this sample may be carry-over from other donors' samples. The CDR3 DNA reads TGTGCCAGCAGCGACAGTAACTCCTACGAGCAGTACTTC. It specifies CASSDSNSYEQYF.